This is a list of T cell receptor beta chains from one sample in a study of blood T cell repertoires in COVID-19. Profiling relied on immunoSEQ multiplex PCR, and the TCRdb table lists in-frame clones only, not all of them. This table has 85,000 to 130,000 clones, approximately 84% appearing once. Sequenced sample: peripheral blood. All receptors derive from a woman between 55 and 75 years old with acute or convalescent COVID-19. Both conserved end residues are part of each CDR3. Fields, in order: D gene, clone size, J gene, V gene, CDR3 DNA, CDR3 protein. The D gene is left open where the match is weak. Expanded clones are given a class, and other clones once, few, many or no size at all.

d_call: .
clone_size: .
j_call: TRBJ2-1
v_call: TRBV6-6
cdr3_nt: TGTGCCAGCAGTCAACCAACAGGGAGGGTAGTTGATGAGCAGTTCTTC
cdr3_aa: CASSQPTGRVVDEQFF

d_call: .
clone_size: .
j_call: TRBJ1-1
v_call: TRBV3-1/TRBV3-2
cdr3_nt: TGTGCCAGCAGCCGAAATACGTGGGAGGCTGAAGCTTTCTTT
cdr3_aa: CASSRNTWEAEAFF

d_call: TRBD2
clone_size: .
j_call: TRBJ2-2
v_call: TRBV5-1
cdr3_nt: TGCGCCAGCAGCTTGGATAGGGGAGGGACCGGGGAGCTGTTTTTT
cdr3_aa: CASSLDRGGTGELFF

d_call: .
clone_size: .
j_call: TRBJ1-2
v_call: TRBV7-9
cdr3_nt: TGTGCCAGCAGCTTAGCCGCAGGGACTGGGGGCTATGGCTACACCTTC
cdr3_aa: CASSLAAGTGGYGYTF

d_call: TRBD2
clone_size: .
j_call: TRBJ2-3
v_call: TRBV5-1
cdr3_nt: TGCGCCAGCAGCTTGGGACTAGCGGGGTACACAGATACGCAGTATTTT
cdr3_aa: CASSLGLAGYTDTQYF

d_call: .
clone_size: .
j_call: TRBJ2-1
v_call: TRBV28
cdr3_nt: TGTGCTAGCCGGGGATTGTACAATGAGCAGTTCTTC
cdr3_aa: CASRGLYNEQFF

d_call: TRBD1
clone_size: .
j_call: TRBJ1-1
v_call: TRBV5-5
cdr3_nt: TGTGCCAGCAGCTTGACAGGGGACACTGAAGCTTTCTTT
cdr3_aa: CASSLTGDTEAFF

d_call: TRBD1
clone_size: .
j_call: TRBJ1-5
v_call: TRBV2
cdr3_nt: TGTGCCAGCAGTGGGACAGGGGGTAATCAGCCCCAGCATTTT
cdr3_aa: CASSGTGGNQPQHF

d_call: TRBD1
clone_size: .
j_call: TRBJ1-5
v_call: TRBV18
cdr3_nt: TGTGCCAGCTCCCTGGACAGGCGCAATCAGCCCCAGCATTTT
cdr3_aa: CASSLDRRNQPQHF

d_call: TRBD1
clone_size: .
j_call: TRBJ2-3
v_call: TRBV5-1
cdr3_nt: TGCGCCAGCAGCGGACAGGGGACAGATACGCAGTATTTT
cdr3_aa: CASSGQGTDTQYF

d_call: TRBD1
clone_size: .
j_call: TRBJ1-1
v_call: TRBV11-2
cdr3_nt: TGTGCCAGCAGCAAATACGTCGGGACAGCGAACACTGAAGCTTTCTTT
cdr3_aa: CASSKYVGTANTEAFF

d_call: .
clone_size: .
j_call: TRBJ1-4
v_call: TRBV29-1
cdr3_nt: TGCAGCGTATCCGCAGGTGGTACTGGAAAACTGTTTTTT
cdr3_aa: CSVSAGGTGKLFF

d_call: TRBD1
clone_size: .
j_call: TRBJ1-6
v_call: TRBV27
cdr3_nt: TGTGCCAGCAGTTGGGACAGTCTTAATTCACCCCTCCACTTT
cdr3_aa: CASSWDSLNSPLHF

d_call: .
clone_size: .
j_call: TRBJ1-1
v_call: TRBV3-1/TRBV3-2
cdr3_nt: TGTGCCAGCAGCCAAGGGCGGGGGGGTGAAGCTTTCTTT
cdr3_aa: CASSQGRGGEAFF

d_call: .
clone_size: .
j_call: TRBJ1-1
v_call: TRBV20-1
cdr3_nt: TGCAGTGCTAGGGACAGCATTGAAGCTTTCTTT
cdr3_aa: CSARDSIEAFF

d_call: .
clone_size: .
j_call: TRBJ1-5
v_call: TRBV18
cdr3_nt: TGTGCCAGCTCACCTGGGAGGGGGCAGCCCCAGCATTTT
cdr3_aa: CASSPGRGQPQHF

d_call: .
clone_size: .
j_call: TRBJ1-6
v_call: TRBV5-1
cdr3_nt: TGCGCCAGCAGCCCAGCCGAAAGGAGCTCCTATAATTCACCCCTCCACTTT
cdr3_aa: CASSPAERSSYNSPLHF

d_call: TRBD2
clone_size: .
j_call: TRBJ2-1
v_call: TRBV10-3
cdr3_nt: TGTGCCATCAGTAGGACTAGCGGGGCCTACAATGAGCAGTTCTTC
cdr3_aa: CAISRTSGAYNEQFF

d_call: .
clone_size: .
j_call: TRBJ1-1
v_call: TRBV18
cdr3_nt: TGTGCCAGCTCACCACCGGGCTCGAACCTGGGCACTGAAGCTTTCTTT
cdr3_aa: CASSPPGSNLGTEAFF

d_call: TRBD1
clone_size: once
j_call: TRBJ1-2
v_call: TRBV18
cdr3_nt: TGTGCCAGCTCCGAGAGACAGGGCAACTATGGCTACACCTTC
cdr3_aa: CASSERQGNYGYTF

d_call: TRBD1
clone_size: .
j_call: TRBJ2-2
v_call: TRBV5-1
cdr3_nt: TGCGCCAGCAGCCTCGGACAGGTGATCACCGGGGAGCTGTTTTTT
cdr3_aa: CASSLGQVITGELFF

d_call: .
clone_size: .
j_call: TRBJ1-4
v_call: TRBV6-2/TRBV6-3
cdr3_nt: TGTGCCAGCAGTGTCGACTGGGCTAATGAAAAACTGTTTTTT
cdr3_aa: CASSVDWANEKLFF

d_call: TRBD2
clone_size: .
j_call: TRBJ2-5
v_call: TRBV5-4
cdr3_nt: TGTGCCAGCAGCTTGAGGGAGGGTATGGAGGAAACCCAGTACTTC
cdr3_aa: CASSLREGMEETQYF

d_call: .
clone_size: .
j_call: TRBJ1-4
v_call: TRBV6-5
cdr3_nt: TGTGCCAGCACGCGCACGGGTAATGAAAAACTGTTTTTT
cdr3_aa: CASTRTGNEKLFF

d_call: .
clone_size: .
j_call: TRBJ1-2
v_call: TRBV5-1
cdr3_nt: TGCGCCAGCAGCTTGGGGCAGGGTAGCTATGGCTACACCTTC
cdr3_aa: CASSLGQGSYGYTF

d_call: TRBD1
clone_size: .
j_call: TRBJ1-4
v_call: TRBV19
cdr3_nt: TGTGCCGGAAACAGGGGTCGGGGAGATGAAAAACTGTTTTTT
cdr3_aa: CAGNRGRGDEKLFF

d_call: .
clone_size: .
j_call: TRBJ1-2
v_call: TRBV28
cdr3_nt: TGTGCCAGCAGTTTCGCTTCTCAGGGGCTAGGTAATGGCTACACCTTC
cdr3_aa: CASSFASQGLGNGYTF

d_call: .
clone_size: .
j_call: TRBJ2-3
v_call: TRBV5-1
cdr3_nt: TGCGCCAGCAGCATACCACAGGGACACTCTACAGATACGCAGTATTTT
cdr3_aa: CASSIPQGHSTDTQYF

d_call: .
clone_size: .
j_call: TRBJ2-1
v_call: TRBV11-2
cdr3_nt: TGTGCCAGCAGCCGGGAGACCTACAATGAGCAGTTCTTC
cdr3_aa: CASSRETYNEQFF

d_call: .
clone_size: .
j_call: TRBJ1-4
v_call: TRBV7-2
cdr3_nt: TGTGCCAGCTCCAGGGCCAATAATGAAAAACTGTTTTTT
cdr3_aa: CASSRANNEKLFF

d_call: TRBD1
clone_size: .
j_call: TRBJ1-2
v_call: TRBV12-3/TRBV12-4
cdr3_nt: TGTGCCAGCAGTTTGGAGGCAGGGGGTGGCTACACCTTC
cdr3_aa: CASSLEAGGGYTF

d_call: TRBD2
clone_size: .
j_call: TRBJ2-5
v_call: TRBV10-3
cdr3_nt: TGTGCCATTACCAGCGGGACTAGCGGATCCCAAGAGACCCAGTACTTC
cdr3_aa: CAITSGTSGSQETQYF

d_call: .
clone_size: .
j_call: TRBJ2-6
v_call: TRBV19
cdr3_nt: TGTGCCAGTAGTAATGCGGTTTCTGGGGCCAACGTCCTGACTTTC
cdr3_aa: CASSNAVSGANVLTF

d_call: TRBD1
clone_size: .
j_call: TRBJ2-2
v_call: TRBV5-1
cdr3_nt: TGCGCCAGCAGCTCCGTCGGGACAGCTAACACCGGGGAGCTGTTTTTT
cdr3_aa: CASSSVGTANTGELFF

d_call: TRBD1
clone_size: .
j_call: TRBJ1-2
v_call: TRBV6-2/TRBV6-3
cdr3_nt: TGTGCCAGCAGTTACGGAGACACAGGGGATAATGGCTACACCTTC
cdr3_aa: CASSYGDTGDNGYTF

d_call: .
clone_size: .
j_call: TRBJ1-2
v_call: TRBV2
cdr3_nt: TGTGCCAGCAGCTCGAGTCATAACTATGGCTACACCTTC
cdr3_aa: CASSSSHNYGYTF

d_call: .
clone_size: .
j_call: TRBJ1-3
v_call: TRBV28
cdr3_nt: TGTGCCAGCAGTGAGACAGGAGGCTCTGGAAACACCATATATTTT
cdr3_aa: CASSETGGSGNTIYF

d_call: .
clone_size: .
j_call: TRBJ2-3
v_call: TRBV7-3
cdr3_nt: TGTGCCAGCAGCTTAAGTAGAGCCCTTAGCACAGATACGCAGTATTTT
cdr3_aa: CASSLSRALSTDTQYF

d_call: .
clone_size: .
j_call: TRBJ2-7
v_call: TRBV6-5
cdr3_nt: TGTGCCACCACCAGCGGGTACGATGAGTACTTC
cdr3_aa: CATTSGYDEYF

d_call: .
clone_size: .
j_call: TRBJ1-1
v_call: TRBV4-1
cdr3_nt: TGCGCCAGCAGCCAAGTGGTAGGGGGATATATTCAGAACACTGAAGCTTTCTTT
cdr3_aa: CASSQVVGGYIQNTEAFF

d_call: .
clone_size: .
j_call: TRBJ2-1
v_call: TRBV28
cdr3_nt: TGTGCCAGCAGTCCCGCGATCGCCCCTACCTACAATGAGCAGTTCTTC
cdr3_aa: CASSPAIAPTYNEQFF

d_call: .
clone_size: .
j_call: TRBJ2-1
v_call: TRBV9
cdr3_nt: TGTGCCAGCAGCTTCCGAAGTGCGGGAACCTACAATGAGCAGTTCTTC
cdr3_aa: CASSFRSAGTYNEQFF

d_call: TRBD2
clone_size: .
j_call: TRBJ2-5
v_call: TRBV14
cdr3_nt: TGTGCCAGCAGCCAAGTTAGGAGGGCTAGCGGGAGCCAAGAGACCCAGTACTTC
cdr3_aa: CASSQVRRASGSQETQYF

d_call: .
clone_size: .
j_call: TRBJ1-4
v_call: TRBV5-4
cdr3_nt: TGTGCCAGCAGCTTACCCACGGGAACTAATGAAAAACTGTTTTTT
cdr3_aa: CASSLPTGTNEKLFF

d_call: TRBD1
clone_size: .
j_call: TRBJ1-1
v_call: TRBV29-1
cdr3_nt: TGCAGCGCCCGACAGGGGGCTTCAGGTGAAGCTTTCTTT
cdr3_aa: CSARQGASGEAFF

d_call: .
clone_size: .
j_call: TRBJ1-2
v_call: TRBV19
cdr3_nt: TGTGCCAGTAGTTCCCGCCGGGCAGGGAGCTACACCTTC
cdr3_aa: CASSSRRAGSYTF

d_call: TRBD2
clone_size: .
j_call: TRBJ2-3
v_call: TRBV7-9
cdr3_nt: TGTGCCTCCGGCGCTAGCGGGGCAGGAGATACGCAGTATTTT
cdr3_aa: CASGASGAGDTQYF

d_call: .
clone_size: .
j_call: TRBJ2-7
v_call: TRBV5-4
cdr3_nt: TGTGCCAGCAGCTTGGGGACAGCCGACTACGAGCAGTACTTC
cdr3_aa: CASSLGTADYEQYF

d_call: .
clone_size: .
j_call: TRBJ1-3
v_call: TRBV28
cdr3_nt: TGTGCCAGCAGTCCACAGGTCTCTGGAAACACCATATATTTT
cdr3_aa: CASSPQVSGNTIYF

d_call: TRBD1
clone_size: .
j_call: TRBJ1-4
v_call: TRBV7-9
cdr3_nt: TGTGCCAGCAGCCCAAGCCAGGGGGCGGGTGAAAAACTGTTTTTT
cdr3_aa: CASSPSQGAGEKLFF

d_call: TRBD1
clone_size: .
j_call: TRBJ1-2
v_call: TRBV29-1
cdr3_nt: TGCAGCGCCACCGGGACAGGGCCCTCTAACTATGGCTACACCTTC
cdr3_aa: CSATGTGPSNYGYTF